One sample yielded the 26 T cell receptor beta chains listed below, sequenced in a study of blood T cell repertoires in COVID-19. Data came from immunoSEQ multiplex PCR; TCRdb stores just in-frame clones and leaves some out. The sample includes approximately 47,000 clones, 86% of them seen just once. The sequenced sample was peripheral blood. These TCRs come from an older woman with acute or convalescent COVID-19.

V gene TRBV29-1 combines with J gene TRBJ2-7, with TRBD1 matching 10 bases. The germline CDR1 and CDR2 sequences are SQVTM and ANQGSEA. V shed 7 bases, J shed 4 bases, and the junction held 7 bases outside the gene matches. CDR3 length: 13 amino acids. CDR3 sequence (DNA): TGCAGCGCCAACGGACAGGGGGAGTACGAGCAGTACTTC. This sequence encodes CSANGQGEYEQYF.

The CDR3 protein is CASSQDPGGSEKLFF. The CDR3 DNA sequence: TGTGCCAGCAGCCAAGACCCAGGGGGGTCAGAAAAACTGTTTTTT. The rearrangement links TRBV4-2 to TRBJ1-4; TRBD1 matches at 7 bases. CDR3 length: 15 residues. J was trimmed by 8 bases and V by 0 bases; bases with no gene match: 6. CDR1 and CDR2 (germline): LGHNA, YNFKEQ.

This clone has a single count. The J gene is TRBJ1-1, the V gene TRBV27; possible D gene TRBD1, 5 bases. The CDR3 has 16 residues. Trimming left V 7 bases short and J 1 base short, with 19 bases between. Germline loops: CDR1 MNHEY, CDR2 SMNVEV (reference sequence). The chain's CDR3 is CASITNWAGPNTEAFF. The CDR3, as DNA: TGTGCCAGCATTACCAATTGGGCAGGGCCGAACACTGAAGCTTTCTTT.

This clone was observed a few times. This rearrangement joins TRBV13 to TRBJ2-6; D remains unclear. Trimming removed 6 bases from V and 0 bases from J, with 9 bases in between. Germline V gene data show CDR1 as PRHDT and CDR2 as FYEKMQ (reference sequence). The CDR3 runs 15 residues. The CDR3 bases are TGTGCCAGCAGTTCTCAGGACTCTGGGGCCAACGTCCTGACTTTC. Its translation is CASSSQDSGANVLTF.

The chain recombines TRBV12-5 with TRBJ2-5, with 7 bases matching TRBD1. The CDR3 is made up of 15 amino acids. Germline assignment: CDR1 LGHNT and CDR2 FRNRAP. The trim removed 7 bases at V and 5 bases at J, leaving 13 bases unmatched. The CDR3 region is CASARALGGSETQYF. The CDR3 region has the DNA TGTGCTAGTGCCCGGGCGTTAGGGGGCTCGGAGACCCAGTACTTC. The full variable domain, its missing parts supplied by reference TRBV12-5 and TRBJ2-5, is DARVTQTPRHKVTEMGQEVTMRCQPILGHNTVFWYRQTMMQGLELLAYFRNRAPLDDSGMPKDRFSAEMPDATLATLKIQPSEPRDSAVYFCASARALGGSETQYFGPGTRLLVL.

V and J are TRBV11-2 and TRBJ1-3; D gene uncertain. The CDR3 runs 13 residues. CDR1 SGHAT and CDR2 FQNNGV come from the germline V gene. Deletions cut 5 bases from V and 0 bases from J, with 5 bases between. CDR3 loop: CASSHHSGNTIYF. The CDR3 DNA is TGTGCCAGCAGCCATCACTCTGGAAACACCATATATTTT. The variable domain in full, with the rest retrieved from reference TRBV11-2 and TRBJ1-3, is EAGVAQSPRYKIIEKRQSVAFWCNPISGHATLYWYQQILGQGPKLLIQFQNNGVVDDSQLPKDRFSAERLKGVDSTLKIQPAKLEDSAVYLCASSHHSGNTIYFGEGSWLTVV.

V is TRBV4-1 and J is TRBJ2-7; 14 bases agree with TRBD2. The CDR3 sequence is 15 residues long. Germline assignment: CDR1 MGHRA and CDR2 YSYEKL. V lost 4 bases to trimming and J lost 5 bases; unmatched junction nucleotides: 4. The CDR3 DNA follows: TGCGCCAGCAGCCGACGACTAGCGGGAGGGAACGAGCAGTACTTC. The encoded protein is CASSRRLAGGNEQYF.

This clone was recorded a few times. V gene TRBV5-1 combines with J gene TRBJ2-1; 10 nucleotides match TRBD2. The germline CDR1 and CDR2 sequences are SGHRS and YFSETQ. V lost 0 bases to trimming and J lost 10 bases; unmatched junction nucleotides: 7. CDR3 length equals 15 residues. The DNA of the CDR3 is TGCGCCAGCAGCTTGGAGGGACTAGCGCTTCGGGAGCAGTTCTTC. Translating it yields CASSLEGLALREQFF.

The rearrangement joins TRBV10-1 to TRBJ1-1; no clear D. Deletions cut 10 bases from V and 0 bases from J, with 18 bases between. The CDR3 contains 15 residues. Germline V lookup: CDR1 WNHNN, CDR2 SYGVQD (reference sequence). The CDR3: CATSKGGSMNTEAFF. The CDR3 bases are TGCGCCACGTCGAAAGGAGGGAGTATGAACACTGAAGCTTTCTTT.

The V and J genes are TRBV5-5 and TRBJ2-7; 9 bases match TRBD1. This CDR3 is built from 15 residues. The V gene end was trimmed by 0 bases and the J gene end by 6 bases; junction bases not matched to a gene: 7. CDR1 is SGHKS and CDR2 is YYEKEE in the germline V gene (reference sequence). The CDR3 DNA follows: TGTGCCAGCAGCTTGGTAGGGACAGGGAGACTCGAGCAGTACTTC. This encodes CASSLVGTGRLEQYF.

The chain uses TRBV6-2 or TRBV6-3 and TRBJ1-2; unclear D gene. Trimming left V 3 bases short and J 3 bases short, with 8 bases between. Germline loops: CDR1 MNHEY, CDR2 SVGEGT. The CDR3 has 13 residues. CDR3 in amino acids: CASSYQDHYGYTF. The CDR3 nucleotides are TGTGCCAGCAGTTATCAGGATCACTATGGCTACACCTTC.

The V and J genes are TRBV5-4 and TRBJ1-1; D is undetermined. CDR3 length: 12 residues. V was cut by 7 bases and J by 0 bases, with 7 bases left in between. Germline V gene sequence: CDR1 SGHNT, CDR2 YYREEE (reference sequence). This CDR3 is CASCGVNTEAFF. CDR3 DNA: TGTGCCAGCTGTGGAGTGAACACTGAAGCTTTCTTT.

The chain has TRBV28 and TRBJ1-1; D ambiguous. The germline V gene encodes CDR1 MDHEN and CDR2 SYDVKM. This CDR3 region has 14 residues. The V end lost 6 bases, the J end lost 1 base, and 12 bases lay between the germline ends. This CDR3 reads CASSSSASNTEAFF. CDR3 coding DNA: TGTGCCAGCAGCTCGAGTGCGTCGAACACTGAAGCTTTCTTT.

The chain joins TRBV27 to TRBJ2-2; a weak D match, TRBD2 (6 bases). V shed 0 bases and J shed 1 base, with 6 bases lying between them. CDR1 and CDR2 from the germline V gene are MNHEY and SMNVEV (reference sequence). The CDR3 spans 15 residues. The CDR3 reads CASSLSGRNTGELFF. The DNA for the CDR3 is TGTGCCAGCAGTTTATCCGGGAGGAACACCGGGGAGCTGTTTTTT.

This rearrangement joins TRBV19 to TRBJ1-2; 7 bases line up with TRBD1. V lost 6 bases and J lost 1; bases outside the gene matches: 8. Germline V gene sequence: CDR1 LNHDA, CDR2 SQIVND (reference sequence). This CDR3 has 15 residues. The DNA of the CDR3 is TGTGCCAGTAGGGGGCCGGGACAGAGTAACTATGGCTACACCTTC. It is translated as CASRGPGQSNYGYTF.

This chain joins TRBV28 and TRBJ1-3; possible D gene TRBD1, 6 bases. The CDR3 is made up of 16 amino acids. Trimming took 6 bases from V and 4 from J, leaving 19 bases between them. Germline V gene lookup returns CDR1 MDHEN and CDR2 SYDVKM. The CDR3 loop is CASSDLTGFGGNTIYF. Here the CDR3 DNA reads TGTGCCAGCAGCGACCTTACAGGGTTTGGCGGAAACACCATATATTTT.

The rearrangement links TRBV25-1 to TRBJ1-2; D unresolved. CDR1 and CDR2 from the germline V gene are MGHDK and SYGVNS. The length of the CDR3 is 11 residues. The germline V and J ends were trimmed by 3 bases and 6 bases, with 5 bases remaining between them. As DNA, the CDR3 is TGTGCCAGCAGTGACGTAAATGGCTACACCTTC. Translation: CASSDVNGYTF.

A word on this clone: It is unclear where the CDR3 begins or ends on the DNA, so no DNA is shown, and the CDR3 is as TCRdb lists it. The V gene is TRBV21-1, the J gene TRBJ1-6. TRBV21-1 constitutes a pseudogene. The CDR3 totals 16 residues, both ends included. This CDR3 is CASNPRFARGNSPLHF.

The rearrangement joins TRBV19 to TRBJ1-5, with 9 nucleotides matching TRBD1. Germline assignment: CDR1 LNHDA and CDR2 SQIVND (reference sequence). This CDR3 region has 18 residues. V was pared by 6 bases and J by 3 bases, with 15 bases of the junction left unmatched. The CDR3 nucleotides read TGTGCCAGTAGCAAAGGTCAACAGGGGGCGCAGCACAATCAGCCCCAGCATTTT. This codes for CASSKGQQGAQHNQPQHF.

V gene TRBV18 combines with J gene TRBJ2-7; 13 bases agree with TRBD2. Germline V gene lookup returns CDR1 KGHSH and CDR2 LQKENI. Trimming at V came to 2 bases and at J to 7 bases, leaving 11 bases not matched to a gene. CDR3 length equals 17 residues. CDR3 region: CASSPSRLAGGLLEQYF. The CDR3 DNA follows: TGTGCCAGCTCACCATCGAGACTAGCGGGAGGATTACTGGAGCAGTACTTC. The full variable domain, its missing parts supplied by reference TRBV18 and TRBJ2-7, is NAGVMQNPRHLVRRRGQEARLRCSPMKGHSHVYWYRQLPEEGLKFMVYLQKENIIDESGMPKERFSAEFPKEGPSILRIQQVVRGDSAAYFCASSPSRLAGGLLEQYFGPGTRLTVT.

The chain links TRBV7-9 to TRBJ1-2, with TRBD1 identical over 7 bases. The V and J ends lost 4 bases and 7 bases, in that order; junction bases with no gene match: 9. The CDR3 consists of 14 residues. CDR1 is SEHNR and CDR2 is FQNEAQ in the germline V gene (reference sequence). The CDR3 sequence is CASSSPTGDGGYTF. The CDR3 bases are TGTGCCAGCAGCTCTCCCACAGGGGACGGTGGCTACACCTTC.

The chain is built from TRBV19 and TRBJ1-1, with 10 nucleotides matching TRBD1. Germline assignment: CDR1 LNHDA and CDR2 SQIVND (reference sequence). V was clipped by 8 bases and J by 4 bases; unmatched bases: 4. The CDR3 spans 13 residues. CDR3 coding DNA: TGTGCCAGTTTGGACAGGGGGTTCACTGAAGCTTTCTTT. Residues: CASLDRGFTEAFF.

The V and J genes are TRBV7-2 and TRBJ1-1, with 7 bases fitting TRBD1. Germline CDR1 is SGHTA and CDR2 is FQGNSA. The CDR3 loop spans 14 amino acids. V dropped 3 bases and J dropped 0; count of bases not matched to a gene: 1. CDR3 loop: CASSLGQMNTEAFF. CDR3 in DNA: TGTGCCAGCAGCTTGGGACAGATGAACACTGAAGCTTTCTTT.

The J gene is TRBJ1-6, the V gene TRBV4-1; the D is unclear. V was clipped by 0 bases and J by 10 bases, with 13 bases between them. CDR3 length: 15 amino acids. Germline assignment: CDR1 MGHRA and CDR2 YSYEKL. CDR3 loop: CASSQDERLRSPLHF. CDR3 sequence (DNA): TGCGCCAGCAGCCAAGATGAGCGCCTTAGATCACCCCTCCACTTT.

The table lists this clone with a count of one. V gene TRBV27 combines with J gene TRBJ1-2, with 7 bases that match TRBD1. The J segment lost 3 bases and the V segment lost 4 bases, leaving 5 bases of the junction unmatched. The CDR3 length is 14 residues. Germline V gene data show CDR1 as MNHEY and CDR2 as SMNVEV (reference sequence). For the CDR3, the DNA is TGTGCCAGCAGTTCGATTGGGACAGACTATGGCTACACCTTC. It yields the protein CASSSIGTDYGYTF.

The sample holds one count of this clone. The genes are TRBV20-1 and TRBJ2-1, with TRBD1 matching over 10 bases. The CDR3 consists of 16 residues. Germline values: CDR1 DFQATT, CDR2 SNEGSKA (reference sequence). V lost 3 bases to trimming and J lost 7 bases; unmatched junction nucleotides: 12. The CDR3 spells CSASGVGQGKLNEQFF. The CDR3 DNA sequence: TGCAGTGCTAGTGGAGTGGGACAGGGGAAGTTAAATGAGCAGTTCTTC.